This is a list of T cell receptor beta chains from one sample in a study of T cells after yellow fever vaccination. One entry per CDR3 protein results from TCRdb running MiXCR on the 5' RACE reads. The sample holds about 340,000 distinct CDR3 sequences, around 12% seen once. Sequenced material: CD4+ T cells sorted from PBMCs, taken 15 days after the yellow fever booster vaccination. Receptors originate from a man between 18 and 29 years old who received the YFV17D yellow fever vaccine. CDR3s leave out the opening cysteine and the closing phenylalanine or tryptophan.

TRBJ2-3,TRBV4-1,ASSQGGYTDTQY
TRBJ2-1,TRBV24-1,ATSSSGQGGHEQF
TRBJ1-1,TRBV27,ASSPIRSETTEAF
TRBJ2-5,TRBV7-2,ASSLRGGQAARETQY
TRBJ2-1,TRBV7-3,ASSRPPRRYNEQF
TRBJ2-3,TRBV11-2,ASSAGALTDTQY
TRBJ2-6,TRBV3-1,ASSLRDRVGVSGANVLT
TRBJ2-3,TRBV7-2,ASSFGRLASTDTQY
TRBJ2-1,TRBV4-2,ASSPRGGTPSYNEQF
TRBJ2-2,TRBV12-3/TRBV12-4,ASRSLGGAGELF
TRBJ2-2,TRBV7-9,ASSFRWAENTGELF
TRBJ2-6,TRBV2,ASFRGSGANVLT
TRBJ1-6,TRBV7-9,ASSLGWTQTLH
TRBJ1-4,TRBV5-6,ASSSIRSGGEKLF
TRBJ1-1,TRBV5-5,ASSLVRGEAF
TRBJ2-7,TRBV12-3/TRBV12-4,ASSSSGKGHYEQY
TRBJ2-3,TRBV5-1,ASSGAVSSTDTQY
TRBJ1-5,TRBV24-1,ATSEAGTGDQPQH
TRBJ2-4,TRBV18,ASSRPVSKNVQY
TRBJ2-3,TRBV5-1,ASTPGPGTVSTDTQY
TRBJ2-1,TRBV7-2,ASSQGSYNEQF
TRBJ1-1,TRBV4-3,ASSQESWSQAF
TRBJ2-2,TRBV7-2,ASSFTGGELF
TRBJ2-7,TRBV27,ASSLIGTGTYEQY
TRBJ2-3,TRBV5-1,ASSLGPNLDTQY
TRBJ2-3,TRBV21-1,ASSKWAPPDRRLGTDTQY
TRBJ2-2,TRBV5-1,ASSAPLGASGELF
TRBJ2-7,TRBV6-2/TRBV6-3,ASSTTRSSYEQY
TRBJ1-2,TRBV7-9,ASSLNQGVGYT
TRBJ1-2,TRBV18,ASSTSGTVNYGYT
TRBJ1-5,TRBV6-5,ASSYGWDRGQPQH
TRBJ2-2,TRBV7-6,ASSLGQGRNTGELF
TRBJ2-5,TRBV7-6,ASSSRIWGTQETQY
TRBJ1-6,TRBV25-1,ASSDHRGPFGNSPLH
TRBJ2-3,TRBV5-1,ASSSGLAGDLGDTQY
TRBJ1-6,TRBV20-1,SARDRMGLDNSPLH
TRBJ2-2,TRBV7-6,ASSLISGLDTGELF
TRBJ1-2,TRBV24-1,AAADSWGYT
TRBJ2-3,TRBV20-1,SATPTRRADTQY
TRBJ1-1,TRBV5-5,ASSFVERTIEAF
TRBJ1-1,TRBV5-1,ASSLVGFERSDTEAF
TRBJ1-1,TRBV6-6,ASSYPGTGGFEAF
TRBJ1-3,TRBV12-3/TRBV12-4,ASSLRGNTIY
TRBJ1-6,TRBV20-1,SASEPGSLPLH
TRBJ2-5,TRBV6-6,ASSYSISGAWETQY